The rows below give T cell receptor beta chains drawn from one sample of a study of blood T cell repertoires in COVID-19. Clones were sequenced by immunoSEQ multiplex PCR, and TCRdb holds only the in-frame ones, with some missing. The table shows about 380,000 clones, with roughly 89% occurring only once. Sequenced sample: peripheral blood. Source of these receptors: a man aged 18 to 35 with active or convalescent COVID-19. Both conserved end residues are part of each CDR3. The order of the fields is D gene, J gene, clone size, V gene, CDR3 DNA, CDR3 protein. D genes are given only for firm matches. Size values are once, few and many counts, or a class for expanded clones, and some rows have none.

d_call: TRBD2; j_call: TRBJ2-7; clone_size: NA; v_call: TRBV28; cdr3_nt: TGTGCCAGCAGCTGGACTAGCGGGATTAGGTACGAGCAGTACTTC; cdr3_aa: CASSWTSGIRYEQYF
d_call: NA; j_call: TRBJ2-3; clone_size: NA; v_call: TRBV5-6; cdr3_nt: TGTGCCAGCAGCTTGGCCGGAGAGGCCGCAGATACGCAGTATTTT; cdr3_aa: CASSLAGEAADTQYF
d_call: NA; j_call: TRBJ2-1; clone_size: NA; v_call: TRBV19; cdr3_nt: TGTGCCAGTACGGCCGCCATCGGGGATGAGCAGTTCTTC; cdr3_aa: CASTAAIGDEQFF
d_call: NA; j_call: TRBJ2-2; clone_size: once; v_call: TRBV7-3; cdr3_nt: TGTGCCAGCAGCTTTAAAGACAGAGAAACCGGAGAGCTGTTTTTT; cdr3_aa: CASSFKDRETGELFF
d_call: NA; j_call: TRBJ1-1; clone_size: NA; v_call: TRBV4-3; cdr3_nt: TGCGCCAGCAGCCACAACAGCAAGAACACTGAAGCTTTCTTT; cdr3_aa: CASSHNSKNTEAFF
d_call: TRBD1; j_call: TRBJ1-1; clone_size: NA; v_call: TRBV25-1; cdr3_nt: TGTGCCAGCAGTGTACTTGAGACAGGGATAACTGAAGCTTTCTTT; cdr3_aa: CASSVLETGITEAFF
d_call: NA; j_call: TRBJ1-2; clone_size: once; v_call: TRBV28; cdr3_nt: TGTGCCAGCACGGGGGTAAAGGGTGGCTACACCTTC; cdr3_aa: CASTGVKGGYTF
d_call: TRBD1; j_call: TRBJ2-3; clone_size: once; v_call: TRBV4-1; cdr3_nt: TGCGCCAGTCATCAGACAGGGGCCTACACAGATACGCAGTATTTT; cdr3_aa: CASHQTGAYTDTQYF
d_call: NA; j_call: TRBJ1-5; clone_size: NA; v_call: TRBV24-1; cdr3_nt: TGTGCCACCAGTGACCCGGACAGAGGGAGGGGGTTTAATCAGCCCCAGCATTTT; cdr3_aa: CATSDPDRGRGFNQPQHF
d_call: NA; j_call: TRBJ2-7; clone_size: NA; v_call: TRBV28; cdr3_nt: TGTGCCAGCAGTTTAGTTCTCAGGGAGCAGTACTTC; cdr3_aa: CASSLVLREQYF
d_call: TRBD1; j_call: TRBJ2-3; clone_size: NA; v_call: TRBV7-6; cdr3_nt: TGTGCCAGCAGCTTAACCGGGACAGACACAGATACGCAGTATTTT; cdr3_aa: CASSLTGTDTDTQYF
d_call: TRBD2; j_call: TRBJ2-1; clone_size: NA; v_call: TRBV15; cdr3_nt: TGTGCCACCAGCACCCGAAGGGTAGCGGGAGGGAGTGAGCAGTTCTTC; cdr3_aa: CATSTRRVAGGSEQFF
d_call: TRBD2; j_call: TRBJ2-1; clone_size: NA; v_call: TRBV7-9; cdr3_nt: TGTGCCAGCAGCGACATAACTAGCGACTCCTACAATGAGCAGTTCTTC; cdr3_aa: CASSDITSDSYNEQFF
d_call: TRBD1; j_call: TRBJ2-3; clone_size: NA; v_call: TRBV5-6; cdr3_nt: TGTGCCAGCAGCTTGATCACCGGGACAGTAAGAGATACGCAGTATTTT; cdr3_aa: CASSLITGTVRDTQYF
d_call: NA; j_call: TRBJ2-1; clone_size: NA; v_call: TRBV6-2/TRBV6-3; cdr3_nt: TGTGCCAGCAGTTTTACAGCCCCCTACAATGAGCAGTTCTTC; cdr3_aa: CASSFTAPYNEQFF
d_call: NA; j_call: TRBJ1-5; clone_size: NA; v_call: TRBV28; cdr3_nt: TGTGCCAGTTCCGGGAGGGTCGTGCCCCAGCATTTT; cdr3_aa: CASSGRVVPQHF
d_call: TRBD1; j_call: TRBJ1-1; clone_size: NA; v_call: TRBV6-5; cdr3_nt: TGTGCCAGCGGTAAGGGGGCTTACACTGAAGCTTTCTTT; cdr3_aa: CASGKGAYTEAFF
d_call: NA; j_call: TRBJ2-5; clone_size: NA; v_call: TRBV5-1; cdr3_nt: TGCGCCAGCAGCTTGGAGGGGACACTCATGGGGGAGACCCAGTACTTC; cdr3_aa: CASSLEGTLMGETQYF
d_call: NA; j_call: TRBJ2-7; clone_size: once; v_call: TRBV2; cdr3_nt: TGTGCCAGCGCCGGACAGACCTACGAGCAGTACTTC; cdr3_aa: CASAGQTYEQYF
d_call: NA; j_call: TRBJ2-3; clone_size: NA; v_call: TRBV19; cdr3_nt: TGTGCCAGTAGTATAGCAGGGGTCCCAGATACGCAGTATTTT; cdr3_aa: CASSIAGVPDTQYF
d_call: NA; j_call: TRBJ2-7; clone_size: NA; v_call: TRBV11-2; cdr3_nt: TGTGCCAGCAGCCACTCCTACGAGCAGTACTTC; cdr3_aa: CASSHSYEQYF
d_call: NA; j_call: TRBJ1-6; clone_size: NA; v_call: TRBV28; cdr3_nt: TGTGCCAGCAGCCGCGGTAATTCACCCCTCCACTTT; cdr3_aa: CASSRGNSPLHF
d_call: NA; j_call: TRBJ1-5; clone_size: few; v_call: TRBV3-1/TRBV3-2; cdr3_nt: TGTGCCAGCAGCCCTGGGGGGAATCAGCCCCAGCATTTT; cdr3_aa: CASSPGGNQPQHF
d_call: TRBD1; j_call: TRBJ2-7; clone_size: NA; v_call: TRBV28; cdr3_nt: TGTGCCAGCTATCTAGGGGGACAGGGTGGGGAGCAGTACTTC; cdr3_aa: CASYLGGQGGEQYF
d_call: NA; j_call: TRBJ2-3; clone_size: NA; v_call: TRBV13; cdr3_nt: TGTGCCAGCAGCCGGAGACAGTTTTTAGATACGCAGTATTTT; cdr3_aa: CASSRRQFLDTQYF
d_call: TRBD2; j_call: TRBJ2-5; clone_size: once; v_call: TRBV6-2/TRBV6-3; cdr3_nt: TGTGCCAGCAGGTACCGTTCTCTGGCGGGAGGATCGGAGACCCAGTACTTC; cdr3_aa: CASRYRSLAGGSETQYF
d_call: NA; j_call: TRBJ1-2; clone_size: NA; v_call: TRBV29-1; cdr3_nt: TGCAGCGTTGTTCAGGGGATTTATGGCTACACCTTC; cdr3_aa: CSVVQGIYGYTF
d_call: NA; j_call: TRBJ1-6; clone_size: NA; v_call: TRBV18; cdr3_nt: TGTGCCAGCTCACCCCAGAAAACTACTCGCCAGAATAATTCACCCCTCCACTTT; cdr3_aa: CASSPQKTTRQNNSPLHF
d_call: NA; j_call: TRBJ1-1; clone_size: NA; v_call: TRBV11-2; cdr3_nt: TGTGCCAGCAGCTTAGACAGGGTGGCGAGCACTGAAGCTTTCTTT; cdr3_aa: CASSLDRVASTEAFF
d_call: NA; j_call: TRBJ1-4; clone_size: NA; v_call: TRBV24-1; cdr3_nt: TGTGCCACCAGGGGGGCAGCCAATGAAAAACTGTTTTTT; cdr3_aa: CATRGAANEKLFF
d_call: TRBD2; j_call: TRBJ2-2; clone_size: NA; v_call: TRBV11-2; cdr3_nt: TGTGCCAGCAGCATCCGACTAGCGGACACCGGGGAGCTGTTTTTT; cdr3_aa: CASSIRLADTGELFF
d_call: NA; j_call: TRBJ1-4; clone_size: NA; v_call: TRBV27; cdr3_nt: TGTGCCAGCAGTTTTTCGGGACACAATGAAAAACTGTTTTTT; cdr3_aa: CASSFSGHNEKLFF
d_call: NA; j_call: TRBJ1-5; clone_size: NA; v_call: TRBV5-1; cdr3_nt: TGCGCCAGCAGCTTCGGTCTCGAGGGTCAGCCCCAGCATTTT; cdr3_aa: CASSFGLEGQPQHF
d_call: NA; j_call: TRBJ2-1; clone_size: once; v_call: TRBV7-8; cdr3_nt: TGTGCCAGCAGCTCAACAGGGCATTGGTTCTTC; cdr3_aa: CASSSTGHWFF
d_call: NA; j_call: TRBJ1-1; clone_size: NA; v_call: TRBV5-1; cdr3_nt: TGCGCCAGCAGCTCCCTCGGTGTTACAGGGTGGACTGAAGCTTTCTTT; cdr3_aa: CASSSLGVTGWTEAFF
d_call: TRBD1; j_call: TRBJ1-1; clone_size: NA; v_call: TRBV28; cdr3_nt: TGTGCCAGCATAGGGACAGCGTTAAGGACTGAAGCTTTCTTT; cdr3_aa: CASIGTALRTEAFF
d_call: NA; j_call: TRBJ1-2; clone_size: once; v_call: TRBV7-9; cdr3_nt: TGTGCCAGCAGCCCTCAAGGGGCAGTCAACTATGGCTACACCTTC; cdr3_aa: CASSPQGAVNYGYTF
d_call: NA; j_call: TRBJ2-1; clone_size: once; v_call: TRBV11-3; cdr3_nt: TGTGCCAGCAGCTTAGATATGAGTGGTGAGCAGTTCTTC; cdr3_aa: CASSLDMSGEQFF
d_call: TRBD1; j_call: TRBJ1-4; clone_size: NA; v_call: TRBV4-3; cdr3_nt: TGCGCCAGCAGCCAGGACAGGGGGCGGACTAATGAAAAACTGTTTTTT; cdr3_aa: CASSQDRGRTNEKLFF
d_call: NA; j_call: TRBJ2-5; clone_size: NA; v_call: TRBV2; cdr3_nt: TGTGCCAGTCTCCGAGACAGACAAGAGACCCAGTACTTC; cdr3_aa: CASLRDRQETQYF
d_call: TRBD2; j_call: TRBJ2-2; clone_size: NA; v_call: TRBV7-2; cdr3_nt: TGTGCCAGCAGCTTAGTGTCTAGCGGGGGGAACACCGGGGAGCTGTTTTTT; cdr3_aa: CASSLVSSGGNTGELFF
d_call: NA; j_call: TRBJ1-2; clone_size: NA; v_call: TRBV9; cdr3_nt: TGTGCCAGCAGCGTTCCCAGCTATGGCTACACCTTC; cdr3_aa: CASSVPSYGYTF
d_call: TRBD2; j_call: TRBJ2-3; clone_size: NA; v_call: TRBV19; cdr3_nt: TGTGCCACCGCGGGACTAGCGGGGGGCACAGATACGCAGTATTTT; cdr3_aa: CATAGLAGGTDTQYF
d_call: NA; j_call: TRBJ2-5; clone_size: NA; v_call: TRBV4-1; cdr3_nt: TGCGCCAGCAGCCAAGAGCGGCAGGGTAAAGAGACCCAGTACTTC; cdr3_aa: CASSQERQGKETQYF
d_call: NA; j_call: TRBJ1-1; clone_size: NA; v_call: TRBV6-5; cdr3_nt: TGTGCCAGCAGTTTGACAGGTAACACTGAAGCTTTCTTT; cdr3_aa: CASSLTGNTEAFF
d_call: TRBD1; j_call: TRBJ2-3; clone_size: few; v_call: TRBV11-3; cdr3_nt: TGTGCCAGCAGCTTAGGACAGGGGACAGATACGCAGTATTTT; cdr3_aa: CASSLGQGTDTQYF
d_call: TRBD1; j_call: TRBJ2-7; clone_size: NA; v_call: TRBV7-2; cdr3_nt: TGTGCCAGCAGCTTGGGACAGGGTATCGCCTACGAGCAGTACTTC; cdr3_aa: CASSLGQGIAYEQYF
d_call: TRBD1; j_call: TRBJ2-5; clone_size: NA; v_call: TRBV27; cdr3_nt: TGTGCCAGCAGTTTAGGGGACAGGGGAACACAAGAGACCCAGTACTTC; cdr3_aa: CASSLGDRGTQETQYF
d_call: NA; j_call: TRBJ1-4; clone_size: few; v_call: TRBV7-2; cdr3_nt: TGTGCCAGCAGCACCTGGGGGGTGCAGAGCGAAAAACTGTTTTTT; cdr3_aa: CASSTWGVQSEKLFF
d_call: NA; j_call: TRBJ2-5; clone_size: once; v_call: TRBV19; cdr3_nt: TGTGCCAGTGCGAAAACAGGCCAAGAGACCCAGTACTTC; cdr3_aa: CASAKTGQETQYF
d_call: TRBD2; j_call: TRBJ2-1; clone_size: NA; v_call: TRBV27; cdr3_nt: TGTGCCAGCAGTTTACAACCGGGACTAGCATACAATGAGCAGTTCTTC; cdr3_aa: CASSLQPGLAYNEQFF
d_call: NA; j_call: TRBJ1-1; clone_size: NA; v_call: TRBV4-2; cdr3_nt: TGTGCCAGCAGCTCCCGACGGGAAGCGAACACTGAAGCTTTCTTT; cdr3_aa: CASSSRREANTEAFF
d_call: NA; j_call: TRBJ2-3; clone_size: NA; v_call: TRBV15; cdr3_nt: TGTGCCACCAGCAGATCACGAGGGAGCACAGATACGCAGTATTTT; cdr3_aa: CATSRSRGSTDTQYF
d_call: TRBD1; j_call: TRBJ1-4; clone_size: NA; v_call: TRBV6-2/TRBV6-3; cdr3_nt: TGTGCCAGCAGTACTAACAGGGGGTTGGAAAAACTGTTTTTT; cdr3_aa: CASSTNRGLEKLFF
d_call: NA; j_call: TRBJ2-2; clone_size: NA; v_call: TRBV11-3; cdr3_nt: TGTGCCAGCAGCTTAGGCGGGACGGCGAACACCGGGGAGCTGTTTTTT; cdr3_aa: CASSLGGTANTGELFF
d_call: NA; j_call: TRBJ2-7; clone_size: NA; v_call: TRBV27; cdr3_nt: TGTGCCAGCAGTTTCAACGGGAGAGGCTACGAGCAGTACTTC; cdr3_aa: CASSFNGRGYEQYF
d_call: NA; j_call: TRBJ1-1; clone_size: NA; v_call: TRBV9; cdr3_nt: TGTGCCAGCAGCGTATTGGCCGGGGACACTGAAGCTTTCTTT; cdr3_aa: CASSVLAGDTEAFF